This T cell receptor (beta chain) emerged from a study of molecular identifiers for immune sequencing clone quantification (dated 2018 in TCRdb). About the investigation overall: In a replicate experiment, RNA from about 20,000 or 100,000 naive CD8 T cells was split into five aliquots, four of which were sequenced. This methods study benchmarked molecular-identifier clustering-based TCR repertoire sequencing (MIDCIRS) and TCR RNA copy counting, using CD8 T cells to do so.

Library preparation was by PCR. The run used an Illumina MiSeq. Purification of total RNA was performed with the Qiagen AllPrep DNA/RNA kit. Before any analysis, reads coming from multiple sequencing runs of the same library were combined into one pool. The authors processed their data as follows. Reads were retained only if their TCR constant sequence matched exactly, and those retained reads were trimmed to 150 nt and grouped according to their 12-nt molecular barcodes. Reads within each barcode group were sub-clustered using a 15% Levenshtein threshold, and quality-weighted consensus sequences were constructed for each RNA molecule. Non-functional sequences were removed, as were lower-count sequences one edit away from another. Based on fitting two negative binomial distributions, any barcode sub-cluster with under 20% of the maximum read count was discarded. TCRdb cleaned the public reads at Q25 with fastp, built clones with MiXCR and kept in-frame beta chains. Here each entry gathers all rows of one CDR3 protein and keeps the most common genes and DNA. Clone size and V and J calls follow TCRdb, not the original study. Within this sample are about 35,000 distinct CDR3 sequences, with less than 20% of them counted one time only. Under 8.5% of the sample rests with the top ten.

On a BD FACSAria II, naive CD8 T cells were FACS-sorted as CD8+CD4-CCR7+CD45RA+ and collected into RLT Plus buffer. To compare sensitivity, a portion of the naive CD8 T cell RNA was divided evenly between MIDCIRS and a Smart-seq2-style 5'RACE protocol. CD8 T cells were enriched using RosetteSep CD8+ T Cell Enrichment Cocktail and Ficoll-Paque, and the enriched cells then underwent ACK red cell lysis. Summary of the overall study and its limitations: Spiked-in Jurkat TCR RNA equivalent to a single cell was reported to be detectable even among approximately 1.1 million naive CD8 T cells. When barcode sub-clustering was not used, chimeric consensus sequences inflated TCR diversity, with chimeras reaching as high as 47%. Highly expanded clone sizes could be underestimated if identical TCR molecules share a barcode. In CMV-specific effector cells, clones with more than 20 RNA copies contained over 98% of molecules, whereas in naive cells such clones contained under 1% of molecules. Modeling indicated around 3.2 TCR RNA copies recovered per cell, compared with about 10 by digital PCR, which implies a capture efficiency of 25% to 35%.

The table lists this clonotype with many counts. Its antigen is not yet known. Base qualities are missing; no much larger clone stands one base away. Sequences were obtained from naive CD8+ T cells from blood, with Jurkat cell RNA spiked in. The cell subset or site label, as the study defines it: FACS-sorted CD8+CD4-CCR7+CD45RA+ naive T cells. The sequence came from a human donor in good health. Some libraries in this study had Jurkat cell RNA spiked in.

The CDR3 is CASSWTRGAQADTQYF. The DNA sequence follows: TGTGCCAGCAGTTGGACCCGAGGGGCGCAGGCAGATACGCAGTATTTT. Rearrangement joined TRBV28 to TRBJ2-3; the D gene is possibly TRBD1 or TRBD2, each agreeing over 5 bases. CDR3 length: 16 amino acids, cysteine to phenylalanine. The CDR3 DNA has 48 bases and is translated from base 1. The V end loses 4 bases and the J end loses 4 bases, and a stretch of 18 bases separates them. Based on the germline V gene, the CDR1 and CDR2 sequences are MDHEN and SYDVKM. Outside the CDR3, residues come from the reference TRBV28 and TRBJ2-3 proteins, so the full variable domain is: DVKVTQSSRYLVKRTGEKVFLECVQDMDHENMFWYRQDPGLGLRLIYFSYDVKMKEKGDIPEGYSVSREKKERFSLILESASTNQTSMYLCASSWTRGAQADTQYFGPGTRLTVL.